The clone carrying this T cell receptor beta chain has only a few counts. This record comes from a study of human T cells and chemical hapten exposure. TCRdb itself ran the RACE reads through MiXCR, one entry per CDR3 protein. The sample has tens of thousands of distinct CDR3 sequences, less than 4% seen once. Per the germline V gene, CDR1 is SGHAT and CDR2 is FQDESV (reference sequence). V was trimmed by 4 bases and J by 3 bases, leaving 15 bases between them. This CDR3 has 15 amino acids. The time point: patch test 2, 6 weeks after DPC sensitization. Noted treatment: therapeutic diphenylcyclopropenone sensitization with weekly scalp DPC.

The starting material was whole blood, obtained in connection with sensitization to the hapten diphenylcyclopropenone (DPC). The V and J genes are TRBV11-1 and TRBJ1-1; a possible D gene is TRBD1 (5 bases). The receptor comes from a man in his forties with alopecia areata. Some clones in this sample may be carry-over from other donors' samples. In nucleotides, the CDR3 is TGTGCCAGCAGCTCGCGGGGGTGGGGATACACTGAAGCTTTCTTT. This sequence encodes CASSSRGWGYTEAFF.